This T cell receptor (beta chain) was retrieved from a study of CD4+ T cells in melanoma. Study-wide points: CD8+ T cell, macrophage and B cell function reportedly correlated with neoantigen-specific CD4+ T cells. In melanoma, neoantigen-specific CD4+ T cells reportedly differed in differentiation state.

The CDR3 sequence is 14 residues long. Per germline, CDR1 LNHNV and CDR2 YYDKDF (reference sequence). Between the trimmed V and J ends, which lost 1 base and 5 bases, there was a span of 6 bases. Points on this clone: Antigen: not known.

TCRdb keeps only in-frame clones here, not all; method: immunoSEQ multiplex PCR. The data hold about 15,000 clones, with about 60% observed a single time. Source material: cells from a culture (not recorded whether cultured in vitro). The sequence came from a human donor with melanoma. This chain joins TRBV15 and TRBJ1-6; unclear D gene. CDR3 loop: CATSRVGDNSPLHF. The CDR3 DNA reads TGTGCCACCAGCAGAGTAGGCGATAATTCACCCCTCCACTTT.